The 32 T cell receptor beta chains below all came from one sample that was sequenced in a study of blood T cell repertoires in COVID-19 (dated by TCRdb to about 2020). Libraries were made using the immunoSEQ multiplex PCR assay. TCRdb obtained this table from immuneACCESS and retained in-frame rearrangements with V and J assigned. These tables miss some clones; where compared with another copy, unresolved V genes account for less than half of the shortfall, and the remainder is unexplained. Counted in this sample were 110,000 to 150,000 clones; 70% to 90% of them appeared once. Just under 3% of the sample lies in the top ten. Material: peripheral blood. These receptors all come from a man in his fifties or sixties with acute or convalescent COVID-19.

The chain recombines TRBV5-1 with TRBJ2-2, with D possibly matching TRBD1 (5 bases). Trimming left V 4 bases short and J 1 base short, with 17 bases between. The CDR3 sequence is 17 residues long. Germline CDR1 and CDR2: SGHRS and YFSETQ. The CDR3 is CASSIQLTALNTGELFF. In DNA, the CDR3 is TGCGCCAGCAGCATCCAACTGACAGCTTTGAACACCGGGGAGCTGTTTTTT.

The V and J genes are TRBV30 and TRBJ2-1; D is possibly TRBD1 (6 bases). The CDR3 loop spans 14 amino acids. Germline lookup yields CDR1 GTSNPN and CDR2 SVGIG (reference sequence). V lost 7 bases, J lost 0 bases, and 13 bases lay in between. The CDR3 loop reads CASLGDNSYNEQFF. The CDR3 DNA reads as TGTGCCTCCCTCGGGGACAACTCCTACAATGAGCAGTTCTTC.

This clone was observed a single time. The chain links TRBV5-1 to TRBJ2-7; 9 bases agree with TRBD1. The V gene end was trimmed by 1 base and the J gene end by 4 bases; junction bases not matched to a gene: 6. This CDR3 comprises 15 residues. Per germline, CDR1 SGHRS and CDR2 YFSETQ. CDR3 sequence (DNA): TGCGCCAGCAGCTTGACTTGGGACAGGGAGTACGAGCAGTACTTC. Protein product: CASSLTWDREYEQYF. The full variable domain, rest sourced from reference TRBV5-1 and TRBJ2-7, is KAGVTQTPRYLIKTRGQQVTLSCSPISGHRSVSWYQQTPGQGLQFLFEYFSETQRNKGNFPGRFSGRQFSNSRSEMNVSTLELGDSALYLCASSLTWDREYEQYFGPGTRLTVT.

This chain joins TRBV6-2 or TRBV6-3 and TRBJ2-5, with D possibly being TRBD1 (6 bases). CDR3 length: 14 residues. V gave up 2 bases and J gave up 4 bases, with 11 bases separating them. Per the germline V gene, CDR1 is MNHEY and CDR2 is SVGEGT. For the CDR3, the DNA is TGTGCCAGCAGTTACGCAAGCAGGGGAGAGACCCAGTACTTC. This translates into CASSYASRGETQYF.

V and J are TRBV27 and TRBJ2-4, with 9 bases identical to TRBD1. Germline CDR1 MNHEY, CDR2 SMNVEV (reference sequence). Trimming removed 6 bases from V and 0 bases from J; junction bases left unmatched: 6. The CDR3 has 16 residues. The CDR3 DNA sequence: TGTGCCAGCAGCTCTGGACAGGGGAGAGCCAAAAACATTCAGTACTTC. Translation: CASSSGQGRAKNIQYF.

This clone showed up just a few times. The rearrangement links TRBV6-5 to TRBJ2-7, with 7 bases lining up with TRBD1. V was pared by 4 bases and J by 4 bases, with 10 bases of the junction left unmatched. The V gene's germline CDR1 is MNHEY and CDR2 SVGAGI. The CDR3 has 15 residues. The chain's CDR3 is CASSSTETGIYEQYF. In nucleotides, the CDR3 is TGTGCCAGCAGTTCCACCGAGACAGGGATTTACGAGCAGTACTTC.

The chain combines TRBV12-5 with TRBJ2-2, with a tentative D call TRBD2 (5 bases). This CDR3 spans 14 amino acids. The ends were cut back, 1 base at V and 5 bases at J, with 8 bases in the middle. Germline V gives CDR1 LGHNT, CDR2 FRNRAP. This CDR3 is CASGLGGETGELFF. DNA for the CDR3: TGTGCTAGTGGTTTGGGTGGGGAGACCGGGGAGCTGTTTTTT. The complete variable domain, with remaining parts taken from reference TRBV12-5 and TRBJ2-2, reads DARVTQTPRHKVTEMGQEVTMRCQPILGHNTVFWYRQTMMQGLELLAYFRNRAPLDDSGMPKDRFSAEMPDATLATLKIQPSEPRDSAVYFCASGLGGETGELFFGEGSRLTVL.

This clone appeared a single time. This chain joins TRBV7-8 and TRBJ1-1, with D maybe TRBD1 (5 bases). Per the germline V gene, CDR1 is SGHVS and CDR2 is FQNEAQ. Trimming cost V 5 bases and J 0 bases, with 10 bases left between them. This CDR3 is built from 14 residues. The CDR3 DNA sequence: TGTGCCAGCAGCCTGGGACTGATGAACACTGAAGCTTTCTTT. It encodes CASSLGLMNTEAFF.

CDR3 sequence (DNA): TGTGCCAGCAGCCAAGCACCGGGGACAGGGGGTCGGGGAAACACCATATATTTT. This translates into CASSQAPGTGGRGNTIYF. V gene TRBV5-4 combines with J gene TRBJ1-3; 11 bases align to TRBD1. This CDR3 has 18 amino acids. Germline CDR1 reads SGHNT; CDR2 reads YYREEE (reference sequence). V lost 4 bases, J lost 4 bases, and 13 bases stayed unmatched.

As DNA, the CDR3 is TGTGCCTGGAGTGTGAGAGGCCGTTGGCGCACAGATACGCAGTATTTT. It yields the protein CAWSVRGRWRTDTQYF. This chain links TRBV30 with TRBJ2-3, with unresolved D. The V end was cut by 0 bases, the J end by 1 base, with 14 bases between. The germline V gene has CDR1 GTSNPN and CDR2 SVGIG (reference sequence). The CDR3 runs to 16 residues.

The J gene is TRBJ1-1, the V gene TRBV7-2; 8 nucleotides match TRBD1. The CDR3 has 15 residues. From germline, CDR1 is SGHTA and CDR2 FQGNSA. With 4 bases clipped from V and 5 bases from J, the junction kept 9 bases outside the gene matches. This CDR3 is CASSSLDRVGTEAFF. The CDR3 region has the DNA TGTGCCAGCAGCTCCTTGGACAGGGTAGGAACTGAAGCTTTCTTT.

The CDR3 nucleotides read TGTGCCAGCAGTACAGGAAACACCATATATTTT. It specifies CASSTGNTIYF. The V and J genes are TRBV9 and TRBJ1-3; D call uncertain. The CDR3 length is 11 residues. Per germline, CDR1 SGDLS and CDR2 YYNGEE. Deletions cut 5 bases from V and 4 bases from J, with 4 bases between.

This CDR3 is CATSDRRVPYEQYF. CDR3 DNA sequence: TGTGCCACCAGTGATAGGCGGGTTCCCTACGAGCAGTACTTC. The rearrangement links TRBV24-1 to TRBJ2-7, with D perhaps TRBD2 (5 bases). The V gene lost 3 bases and the J gene lost 2 bases, with 10 bases spanning the gap. The CDR3 length is 14 residues. Germline V gene sequence: CDR1 KGHDR, CDR2 SFDVKD.

This clone came up once. The J gene is TRBJ2-7, the V gene TRBV5-1; 11 bases match TRBD2. CDR1 and CDR2 (germline): SGHRS, YFSETQ. The V and J ends lost 3 bases and 7 bases, in that order; junction bases with no gene match: 9. The CDR3 is made up of 15 amino acids. The CDR3 DNA sequence: TGCGCCAGCAGCTCGTCCGGGACTAGCGGAGCGGAGCAGTACTTC. This encodes CASSSSGTSGAEQYF.

The chain carries TRBV5-1 and TRBJ2-5; TRBD1 aligns across 7 bases. Germline loops: CDR1 SGHRS, CDR2 YFSETQ. This CDR3 spans 15 amino acids. V lost 5 bases and J lost 0; bases outside the gene matches: 7. The DNA for the CDR3 is TGCGCCAGCAGTACAGAGGACAGGCACCAAGAGACCCAGTACTTC. Translating gives CASSTEDRHQETQYF.

The rearrangement joins TRBV29-1 to TRBJ1-1; 7 nucleotides line up with TRBD1. The CDR3 totals 13 residues. J lost 4 bases, V lost 7 bases, and 9 bases had no gene match. In germline, CDR1 is SQVTM, CDR2 ANQGSEA. CDR3 loop: CSGTGHGTTEAFF. CDR3 nucleotide sequence: TGCAGCGGGACAGGACACGGTACCACTGAAGCTTTCTTT.

The chain has TRBV11-2 and TRBJ2-1; 12 nucleotides line up with TRBD2. The germline gives CDR1 SGHAT, CDR2 FQNNGV. V was pared by 5 bases and J by 9 bases, with 8 bases of the junction left unmatched. This CDR3 region has 15 residues. Here the CDR3 reads CASSPTSGSGGEQFF. CDR3 DNA sequence: TGTGCCAGCAGCCCGACTAGCGGGAGTGGCGGTGAGCAGTTCTTC.

V gene TRBV5-1 combines with J gene TRBJ2-5; TRBD2 aligns across 8 bases. Germline V gives CDR1 SGHRS, CDR2 YFSETQ. This CDR3 has 15 residues. J lost 2 bases, V lost 5 bases, and 8 bases had no gene match. CDR3: CASSKGLGNQETQYF. CDR3 DNA: TGCGCCAGCAGTAAGGGACTAGGGAATCAAGAGACCCAGTACTTC.

The chain links TRBV4-1 to TRBJ1-1; no reliable D call. Germline values: CDR1 MGHRA, CDR2 YSYEKL. V was clipped by 5 bases and J by 5 bases, with 18 bases between them. The CDR3 runs to 15 residues. This chain's CDR3 is CASSANSRLLTEAFF. In DNA form, the CDR3 reads TGCGCCAGCAGCGCAAACTCTCGGTTATTGACTGAAGCTTTCTTT.

This chain joins TRBV6-5 and TRBJ2-3, with D possibly being TRBD2 (5 bases). The CDR3 contains 14 residues. Trimming pared 7 bases from V and 1 base from J, leaving 12 bases between. Germline V gene data show CDR1 as MNHEY and CDR2 as SVGAGI. The CDR3 loop is CASTSSVRTDTQYF. CDR3 in DNA: TGTGCCAGCACTAGCTCGGTTCGCACAGATACGCAGTATTTT.

The chain combines TRBV5-1 with TRBJ2-1, with 11 bases that match TRBD1. The CDR3 is 23 amino acids. CDR1 and CDR2 (germline): SGHRS, YFSETQ. Trimming removed 4 bases from V and 0 bases from J; junction bases left unmatched: 24. CDR3: CASSRRTGGFSLAGLSSYNEQFF. The DNA of the CDR3 is TGCGCCAGCAGCAGGCGGACAGGGGGCTTTAGTCTAGCGGGGCTGAGCTCCTACAATGAGCAGTTCTTC.

V gene TRBV30 combines with J gene TRBJ1-2; 8 bases match TRBD1. Per the germline V gene, CDR1 is GTSNPN and CDR2 is SVGIG (reference sequence). J gave up 6 bases and V 8 bases, and 11 bases lay outside the gene matches. This CDR3 has 13 amino acids. CDR3 nucleotide sequence: TGTGCCCGACGAGGGCAGGGGGCCGATGGCTACACCTTC. As protein: CARRGQGADGYTF.

The chain employs TRBV5-8 and TRBJ2-3; D unresolved. The CDR3 covers 15 residues. Germline lookup yields CDR1 SGHTS and CDR2 YDEGEE. The germline V and J ends were trimmed by 2 bases and 0 bases, with 10 bases remaining between them. Written as DNA, the CDR3 is TGTGCCAGCAGCTTCGGTGCCTCTAGCACAGATACGCAGTATTTT. Translating it yields CASSFGASSTDTQYF.

This chain links TRBV10-3 with TRBJ1-6, with 7 bases identical to TRBD1. V lost 8 bases, J lost 4 bases, and 5 bases stayed unmatched. CDR1 and CDR2 from the germline V gene are ENHRY and SYGVKD. The CDR3 covers 14 residues. The CDR3 loop reads CAIAGTAYNSPLHF. Written as DNA, the CDR3 is TGTGCCATCGCGGGGACAGCTTATAATTCACCCCTCCACTTT.

The count of this clone is one. The chain is built from TRBV5-1 and TRBJ1-1, with D unclear. This CDR3 is 14 amino acids long. The germline V and J ends were trimmed by 0 bases and 8 bases, with 14 bases remaining between them. The germline gives CDR1 SGHRS, CDR2 YFSETQ. CDR3 nucleotide sequence: TGCGCCAGCAGCTTGGAAGGAGGGCGGAAAGAAGCTTTCTTT. Amino acid sequence: CASSLEGGRKEAFF.

V usage is TRBV5-5 and J usage is TRBJ1-1; 8 nucleotides align to TRBD1. The trim removed 2 bases at V and 1 base at J, leaving 4 bases unmatched. Germline V gene lookup returns CDR1 SGHKS and CDR2 YYEKEE (reference sequence). This CDR3 is built from 15 residues. DNA of the CDR3: TGTGCCAGCAGCTTTTCCACAGGGGGGAACACTGAAGCTTTCTTT. Amino acid sequence: CASSFSTGGNTEAFF.

This chain joins TRBV6-6 and TRBJ1-5; D is ambiguous. Trimming left V 2 bases short and J 1 base short, with 9 bases between. Germline V CDR1 and CDR2: MNHNY, SVGAGI (reference sequence). The CDR3 has 15 residues. The CDR3 DNA sequence: TGTGCCAGCAGTTACGTCAGTAAAAGCAATCAGCCCCAGCATTTT. Translating gives CASSYVSKSNQPQHF.

This chain links TRBV3-1 (or the pseudogene TRBV3-2) with TRBJ2-7, with TRBD1 identical over 8 bases. In germline, CDR1 is LGHDT, CDR2 YNNKEL (reference sequence). V lost 2 bases and J lost 5; bases outside the gene matches: 5. The CDR3 sequence is 14 residues long. As DNA, the CDR3 is TGTGCCAGCAGCCAACCCGGACAGGGAGACGAGCAGTACTTC. Encoded protein: CASSQPGQGDEQYF.

The rearrangement links TRBV12-3 or TRBV12-4 to TRBJ1-1, with D perhaps matching TRBD1 (5 bases). The CDR3 is 13 residues long. V lost 7 bases, J lost 3 bases, and 12 bases lay in between. For the CDR3, the DNA is TGTGCCAGCAACTTGGACATTTACACTGAAGCTTTCTTT. Encoded protein: CASNLDIYTEAFF.

J is TRBJ1-1 and V is TRBV28; D gene unclear. The germline V and J ends were trimmed by 3 bases and 9 bases, with 8 bases remaining between them. Germline CDR1 and CDR2: MDHEN and SYDVKM. The CDR3 is 11 residues long. This chain's CDR3 is CASSFYRKAFF. CDR3 DNA: TGTGCCAGCAGTTTTTACAGAAAAGCTTTCTTT. Complete variable domain (other parts from reference TRBV28 and TRBJ1-1): DVKVTQSSRYLVKRTGEKVFLECVQDMDHENMFWYRQDPGLGLRLIYFSYDVKMKEKGDIPEGYSVSREKKERFSLILESASTNQTSMYLCASSFYRKAFFGQGTRLTVV.

The chain recombines TRBV5-5 with TRBJ1-5, with 9 bases fitting TRBD1. Germline trimming cut 7 bases from V and 8 bases from J; bases unmatched to any gene: 7. From germline, CDR1 is SGHKS and CDR2 YYEKEE (reference sequence). CDR3 size: 13 residues. CDR3 amino acids: CASSWTGEEPQHF. In DNA form, the CDR3 reads TGTGCCAGCTCCTGGACAGGGGAAGAGCCCCAGCATTTT. Supplemented by reference TRBV5-5 and TRBJ1-5, the full variable domain reads DAGVTQSPTHLIKTRGQQVTLRCSPISGHKSVSWYQQVLGQGPQFIFQYYEKEERGRGNFPDRFSARQFPNYSSELNVNALLLGDSALYLCASSWTGEEPQHFGDGTRLSIL.

CDR3 loop: CASSLLSRTDTQYF. In DNA, the CDR3 is TGTGCCAGCAGCCTCCTAAGTCGCACAGATACGCAGTATTTT. J is TRBJ2-3 and V is TRBV28; D gene uncertain. Germline V lookup: CDR1 MDHEN, CDR2 SYDVKM. The CDR3 sequence is 14 residues long. Trimming left V 6 bases short and J 1 base short, with 11 bases between.